Presented here are 4 T cell receptor beta chains from one specimen sequenced in a study of cytomegalovirus exposure and HLA in healthy donors. PCR was performed using 60 Vbeta and 13 Jbeta primers. Repertoires were generated with immunoSEQ multiplex PCR, while TCRdb's copy carries only in-frame clones and drops some. Among 200,000 to 250,000 clones listed, more than 65% were seen once. Sequenced input: PBMCs. These receptors were collected from a man aged 45-65 years in good health and CMV-seronegative.

The rearrangement uses TRBV6-6 and TRBJ1-5, with D uncertain. Trimming took 6 bases from V and 3 from J, leaving 15 bases between them. The CDR3 loop spans 15 amino acids. Germline loops: CDR1 MNHNY, CDR2 SVGAGI (reference sequence). The CDR3 bases are TGTGCCAGCAGCTTCCCCTCCGGGGTCAATCAGCCCCAGCATTTT. This translates into CASSFPSGVNQPQHF.

CDR3 sequence reads: CASSWGIREAFF. The CDR3 DNA reads TGTGCCAGCAGCTGGGGGATCCGGGAGGCTTTCTTT. This chain links TRBV5-6 with TRBJ1-1; possible D gene TRBD1, 5 bases. This CDR3 contains 12 residues. Between the trimmed V and J ends, which lost 3 bases and 11 bases, there was a span of 14 bases. Germline lookup yields CDR1 SGHDT and CDR2 YYEEEE.

The J gene is TRBJ2-7, the V gene TRBV19, with D possibly being TRBD1 (5 bases). CDR1 and CDR2 from the germline V gene are LNHDA and SQIVND (reference sequence). The CDR3 spans 14 residues. Trimming stripped 4 bases from V and 5 bases from J, with 15 bases between. The CDR3 DNA is TGTGCCAGTAGTACCCAGGGAATGTATCACGAGCAGTACTTC. It codes for CASSTQGMYHEQYF.

Written as DNA, the CDR3 is TGTGCCAGCAGCCCTAGCACGGGAGATAGCAATCAGCCCCAGCATTTT. Translation: CASSPSTGDSNQPQHF. This chain joins TRBV27 and TRBJ1-5; D gene unclear. The germline V gene encodes CDR1 MNHEY and CDR2 SMNVEV (reference sequence). This CDR3 is 16 amino acids long. The germline V and J ends were trimmed by 6 bases and 0 bases, with 15 bases remaining between them.